This T cell receptor (beta chain) is drawn from a study of CD8+ T cells in alopecia areata (dated by TCRdb to between 2018 and 2020). Background for the entire study: Treated patients were enrolled in an open-label pilot trial of oral tofacitinib at 5 to 10 mg twice daily for moderate-to-severe alopecia areata. Patients stayed on tofacitinib for 6 to 18 months and then had 6 months of follow-up off drug so that delayed response and recurrence could be assessed. To study T cell clonal expansion in alopecia areata, the researchers applied high-throughput TCRbeta sequencing to both the C3H/HeJ mouse model and human patients. On the human side, TCRbeta sequencing was run on scalp tissue and on sorted CD4+ and CD8+ peripheral blood T cells from healthy controls and from alopecia areata patients with either patchy or totalis/universalis disease. Biopsies were taken from tofacitinib-treated patients at baseline and again at 4 and 24 weeks into treatment, and several of those patients also had a later scalp biopsy. Clonality in the scalp was compared among normal scalp (n=4), patchy alopecia areata scalp (n=8), and alopecia totalis/universalis scalp (n=8). The RNA source kit depended on sample type: the PAXgene miRNA kit for fixed scalp, the miRNeasy kit for PBMCs, and the RNeasy kit for mouse skin. TCRbeta CDR3 regions were amplified by immunoSEQ multiplex PCR using 35 Vbeta forward and 13 Jbeta reverse primers.

General conclusions and limits of the study: Shared TCR sequences between patients were less evident than in mice, which may be partly attributable to HLA diversity in the patient population. Lesional scalp, especially in alopecia totalis/universalis, showed higher clonality and more expanded CD8+ clones than normal scalp, suggesting antigenic drive. Resident alphabeta T cells in normal human skin are also sequenced, complicating scalp TCR repertoire analysis, unlike mouse skin dominated by gammadelta T cells.

With respect to this clone: It lacks a known antigen. Within one base of it there is no much larger clone, and no base qualities were kept.

The sample's time point, from its label and the paper: baseline before oral tofacitinib. From alopecia areata patients, peripheral blood was collected along with lesional scalp punch biopsies. After PBMCs were isolated by density centrifugation and stained for CD3, CD4 and CD8, a FACSAria was used to sort CD4+ and CD8+ T cells. The junction carries 10 bases between V and J, which are trimmed by 5 bases and 6 bases respectively. The germline V gene (reference sequence) provides CDR1 SEHNR and CDR2 FQNEAQ. From the cysteine through the phenylalanine, the CDR3 covers 12 amino acids. Just the 36-base CDR3 DNA is kept, in frame starting at base 1. Library preparation was by the immunoSEQ multiplex PCR assay. RNA was extracted from all samples and reverse transcribed into cDNA, which served as template for TCR sequencing. SuperScript III was used for first-strand cDNA synthesis, primed with a 2:1 mix of oligo-dT and random hexamers. A synthetic immune receptor repertoire was used to assess amplification bias, and residual bias was removed computationally. In the source study's methods: Raw reads were preprocessed to remove errors, and CDR3 was defined according to IMGT conventions as the region from the conserved cysteine to phenylalanine. Clonality was computed as 1 minus the Shannon entropy, with the entropy normalized by log2 of the number of productive unique TCRs. Scalp TCRbeta sequences were cross-referenced with sorted blood CD4 and CD8 repertoires so that the CD4 or CD8 identity of scalp clones could be inferred. TCRdb limited this immuneACCESS table to in-frame rearrangements with V and J called. A share of clones is missing; checked studies link under half to unresolved V genes, and the rest is unexplained. From that table come the V and J calls and clone size; the DNA was used to work out D and trimming. The sample contains about 180,000 clones, approximately 70% of them found a single time. The ten largest clones take up more than 9.5% of the sample.

This sequence was found in a human donor with alopecia areata. This chain joins TRBV7-9 to TRBJ1-1; a weak D assignment points to TRBD1 (6 bases agree). The material sequenced was CD8+ T cells sorted from blood, taken at week 0. Here the CDR3 is given as CASSKGHPEAFF. DNA sequence: TGTGCCAGCAGCAAGGGACACCCTGAAGCTTTCTTT.